These 19 T cell receptor beta chains came from one sample sequenced in a study of cytomegalovirus exposure and HLA in healthy donors. PCR amplification relied on 60 Vbeta primers (plus 13 Jbeta primers). TCRdb keeps only in-frame clones here, not all; method: immunoSEQ multiplex PCR. The data show about 200,000 clones, less than 90% seen once. Sequenced material: PBMCs. The source of these receptors is a woman in her twenties or thirties in good health and CMV-seronegative.

CDR3 region: CASSSPGEPQHF. Here the CDR3 DNA reads TGTGCCAGCAGTTCCCCTGGAGAGCCCCAGCATTTT. V is TRBV28 and J is TRBJ1-5; D remains unclear. Germline V CDR1 and CDR2: MDHEN, SYDVKM. The CDR3 consists of 12 residues. V dropped 4 bases and J dropped 8 bases, with 9 bases sitting between them.

V and J are TRBV6-1 and TRBJ2-3; no definite D call. Germline values: CDR1 MNHNS, CDR2 SASEGT. The ends were cut back, 8 bases at V and 0 bases at J, with 12 bases in the middle. This CDR3 has 14 amino acids. As DNA, the CDR3 is TGTGCCAGCTGCTACAGTTCTAGCACAGATACGCAGTATTTT. Encoded protein: CASCYSSSTDTQYF.

The V call is TRBV5-1, the J call TRBJ1-2, with 8 bases aligning to TRBD1. This CDR3 spans 14 amino acids. In germline, CDR1 is SGHRS, CDR2 YFSETQ. V lost 3 bases to trimming and J lost 2 bases; unmatched junction nucleotides: 3. In nucleotides, the CDR3 is TGCGCCAGCAGCTCTCGGACAGGGAACTATGGCTACACCTTC. Translating it yields CASSSRTGNYGYTF.

The chain links TRBV11-2 to TRBJ2-7; 9 bases match TRBD1. The CDR3 spans 15 residues. J was trimmed by 4 bases and V by 3 bases; bases with no gene match: 7. Germline CDR1 reads SGHAT; CDR2 reads FQNNGV. CDR3 bases: TGTGCCAGCAGCTTCTGGACAGGGGCGGATTACGAGCAGTACTTC. As protein: CASSFWTGADYEQYF. Variable domain in full (rest from reference TRBV11-2 and TRBJ2-7): EAGVAQSPRYKIIEKRQSVAFWCNPISGHATLYWYQQILGQGPKLLIQFQNNGVVDDSQLPKDRFSAERLKGVDSTLKIQPAKLEDSAVYLCASSFWTGADYEQYFGPGTRLTVT.

This clone was counted between two and nine times. The chain has TRBV10-3 and TRBJ2-2; D remains ambiguous. V was cut by 10 bases and J by 5 bases, with 20 bases left in between. This CDR3 is built from 15 residues. The germline gives CDR1 ENHRY, CDR2 SYGVKD. CDR3: CANAKQPSETGELFF. CDR3 in DNA: TGTGCCAATGCGAAACAGCCTTCAGAGACCGGGGAGCTGTTTTTT.

This rearrangement joins TRBV7-2 to TRBJ1-2, with 7 bases that match TRBD1. CDR1 is SGHTA and CDR2 is FQGNSA in the germline V gene. The CDR3 contains 15 residues. V lost 5 bases, J lost 4 bases, and 10 bases stayed unmatched. The CDR3 reads CASSPLRDSPYGYTF. The DNA for the CDR3 is TGTGCCAGCAGCCCGCTAAGGGACAGCCCCTATGGCTACACCTTC.

The V gene is TRBV4-1, the J gene TRBJ1-1, with D perhaps TRBD1 (5 bases). The CDR3 loop spans 14 amino acids. V gave up 1 base and J gave up 4 bases, with 10 bases separating them. From germline, CDR1 is MGHRA and CDR2 YSYEKL. This CDR3 reads CASSQAGRGTEAFF. CDR3 in DNA: TGCGCCAGCAGCCAAGCAGGGAGGGGCACTGAAGCTTTCTTT.

The chain carries TRBV9 and TRBJ2-7; 8 positions match TRBD1. Germline loops: CDR1 SGDLS, CDR2 YYNGEE. With 0 bases clipped from V and 0 bases from J, the junction kept 5 bases outside the gene matches. The CDR3 totals 16 residues. The CDR3 DNA reads as TGTGCCAGCAGCGTAGGATGGACAGGGAGCTCCTACGAGCAGTACTTC. Its translation: CASSVGWTGSSYEQYF.

The chain carries TRBV5-4 and TRBJ1-1; tentative D call: TRBD1 (6 bases). Germline V gene data show CDR1 as SGHNT and CDR2 as YYREEE (reference sequence). V lost 4 bases to trimming and J lost 6 bases, with 13 bases between them. The CDR3 loop spans 13 amino acids. The CDR3: CASSPSRGAEAFF. As DNA, the CDR3 is TGTGCCAGCAGCCCCAGCAGGGGTGCTGAAGCTTTCTTT.

The chain recombines TRBV5-1 with TRBJ2-1, with 9 bases that match TRBD1. The CDR3 sequence is 14 residues long. Germline lookup yields CDR1 SGHRS and CDR2 YFSETQ. Trimming cost V 2 bases and J 6 bases; bases outside gene matches: 3. The CDR3 coding sequence is TGCGCCAGCAGCTTTTCGACAGGGGGCAATGAGCAGTTCTTC. Translating gives CASSFSTGGNEQFF.

J is TRBJ2-7 and V is TRBV5-1, with D possibly being TRBD2 (7 bases). Trimming left V 5 bases short and J 7 bases short, with 19 bases between. This CDR3 spans 14 amino acids. Per germline, CDR1 SGHRS and CDR2 YFSETQ. The DNA of the CDR3 is TGCGCCAGCAGTTTTAGCCCTAAGGGGGGGGAGCAGTACTTC. It translates to CASSFSPKGGEQYF.

The chain couples TRBV10-3 to TRBJ2-7, with 8 positions matching TRBD1. The J segment lost 5 bases and the V segment lost 5 bases, leaving 8 bases of the junction unmatched. The CDR3 runs to 14 residues. Germline CDR1 ENHRY, CDR2 SYGVKD. Here the CDR3 reads CAISSTGGWDEQYF. The CDR3 DNA reads as TGTGCCATCAGTTCCACAGGGGGTTGGGACGAGCAGTACTTC.

V and J are TRBV27 and TRBJ1-4, with D perhaps TRBD1 (5 bases). This CDR3 has 16 amino acids. Germline lookup yields CDR1 MNHEY and CDR2 SMNVEV (reference sequence). With 3 bases removed from V and 0 bases from J, the gap between germline ends came to 11 bases. Written as DNA, the CDR3 is TGTGCCAGCAGTTTCGGGAGGGGCGCAACTAATGAAAAACTGTTTTTT. This codes for CASSFGRGATNEKLFF.

This clone appeared once. The chain joins TRBV6-4 to TRBJ1-1; a possible D gene is TRBD1 (6 bases). The CDR3 totals 13 residues. The germline V gene has CDR1 MRHNA and CDR2 SNTAGT. The germline V and J ends were trimmed by 3 bases and 4 bases, with 9 bases remaining between them. CDR3 residues: CASSDTGSTEAFF. The CDR3 region has the DNA TGTGCCAGCAGTGATACAGGGTCCACTGAAGCTTTCTTT.

CDR3: CASSPPRGRSTEAFF. The CDR3 DNA sequence: TGTGCCAGCAGTCCCCCCAGGGGGCGTAGCACTGAAGCTTTCTTT. This chain uses TRBV6-5 with TRBJ1-1, with 8 bases matching TRBD1. V lost 5 bases to trimming and J lost 4 bases; unmatched junction nucleotides: 9. Germline lookup yields CDR1 MNHEY and CDR2 SVGAGI. This CDR3 has 15 amino acids.

Notes on this clone: A read error may account for a junction end that differs from germline. The gene calls are TRBV7-7 and TRBJ2-5; 7 nucleotides align to TRBD1. Germline-derived CDR1 and CDR2 are SSHAT and FNYEAQ (reference sequence). The CDR3 sequence is 14 residues long. The CDR3 DNA is TGTGCTAGCAGCTTACAGCTGGGACAGGAGACCCAGTACTTC. Encoded protein: CASSLQLGQETQYF.

This clone has more than one count but fewer than ten. The V gene is TRBV30, the J gene TRBJ2-5; 14 nucleotides agree with TRBD2. The germline V gene encodes CDR1 GTSNPN and CDR2 SVGIG (reference sequence). V gave up 4 bases and J gave up 5 bases; unmatched junction bases: 6. CDR3 size: 15 residues. The CDR3 loop is CAWKRLAGGIETQYF. CDR3 bases: TGTGCCTGGAAGAGACTAGCGGGGGGGATCGAGACCCAGTACTTC.

The rearrangement links TRBV12-5 to TRBJ1-3, with 9 bases that match TRBD1. The junction had 6 bases not matched to a gene; V was cut back by 1 base and J by 5 bases. Germline V lookup: CDR1 LGHNT, CDR2 FRNRAP. This CDR3 spans 16 amino acids. CDR3 nucleotides: TGTGCTAGTGGTTTGGGGGACAGGGCCAGTCGAAACACCATATATTTT. The encoded protein is CASGLGDRASRNTIYF.

The V gene is TRBV7-2, the J gene TRBJ2-7; TRBD2 matches 9 bases. In germline, CDR1 is SGHTA, CDR2 FQGNSA. This CDR3 spans 14 amino acids. J gave up 6 bases and V 5 bases, and 8 bases lay outside the gene matches. This CDR3 is CASSTSSGELEQYF. In DNA form, the CDR3 reads TGTGCCAGCAGCACCTCTAGCGGGGAGCTCGAGCAGTACTTC.